The entry that follows covers one T cell receptor beta chain sequence. Its antigen is as yet unknown. This CDR3 is 14 amino acids long. Germline V lookup: CDR1 MNHNY, CDR2 SVGAGI (reference sequence). V lost 7 bases and J 7 bases, leaving 14 bases between the germline ends. This specimen belongs to a study of cytomegalovirus exposure and HLA in healthy donors. Study-wide points: A reported reduction in N-insertions relative to the approximately 670-donor mean was seen in an Asian-associated ancestry cluster in a later analysis. CMV serostatus was the sole immune exposure data available. In a later analysis, several top co-occurrence clusters appeared linked to parvovirus B19, influenza, CMV and Epstein-Barr virus. Later on, an analysis tied around 17,000 TCR beta sequences to HLA alleles at 0.05 false discovery rate.

A multiplex PCR was run with 60 Vbeta primers and 13 Jbeta primers. The repertoire was sequenced with immunoSEQ multiplex PCR; TCRdb's copy has only in-frame clones and lacks some. The repertoire has almost 200,000 clones, around 79% of them found once; the top ten carry approximately 0.39%. The sample was PBMCs. The chain employs TRBV6-6 and TRBJ1-6; possibly TRBD1 for D (6 bases). This receptor was obtained from a male donor in good health and CMV-seropositive. The CDR3 DNA reads TGTGCCAGCACCTTTATGGGGGCGAATTCACCCCTCCACTTT. It translates to CASTFMGANSPLHF.